Listed here are 15 T cell receptor beta chains from one sample, sequenced in a study of regulatory and conventional T cells in breast cancer. Each CDR3 protein gets one entry after TCRdb re-called the PCR reads with MiXCR. The data hold over 15,000 distinct CDR3 sequences, with approximately 35% observed a single time. Sequencing used conventional T cells from blood. The receptors originated from a female donor in good health.

Only a few counts were recorded for this clonotype. The CDR3 reads CASSNRDRGAEAFF. The DNA for the CDR3 is TGTGCCAGCAGCAACCGGGACCGTGGAGCTGAAGCTTTCTTT. V gene TRBV6-6 combines with J gene TRBJ1-1, with D possibly matching TRBD1 (5 bases). This CDR3 spans 14 amino acids. V was clipped by 6 bases and J by 6 bases, with 17 bases between them. CDR1 is MNHNY and CDR2 is SVGAGI in the germline V gene (reference sequence).

Turning to this clonotype: Just one base apart from a much larger clone, this may be a read error. The V call is TRBV7-8, the J call TRBJ2-3; tentative D call: TRBD2 (6 bases). The V end lost 1 base, the J end lost 10 bases, and 15 bases lay between the germline ends. Germline V gene lookup returns CDR1 SGHVS and CDR2 FQNEAQ. The CDR3 consists of 14 residues. The CDR3 is CASSLGLVGQAQYF. CDR3 nucleotide sequence: TGTGCCAGCAGCTTAGGACTAGTGGGGCAGGCGCAGTATTTT.

In its sample, this clonotype ranks as medium-sized. V gene TRBV29-1 combines with J gene TRBJ2-7; D uncertain. The CDR3 runs 13 residues. V lost 4 bases and J lost 7, with 17 bases in between. Germline lookup yields CDR1 SQVTM and CDR2 ANQGSEA. Here the CDR3 reads CSVGTLRNREQYF. Here the CDR3 DNA reads TGCAGCGTTGGCACGCTCCGCAATCGGGAGCAGTACTTC.

This clonotype was seen a few times. The rearrangement links TRBV2 to TRBJ2-7; 8 nucleotides line up with TRBD2. In germline, CDR1 is SNHLY, CDR2 FYNNEI. There are 15 residues in the CDR3. V shed 2 bases, J shed 6 bases, and the junction held 9 bases outside the gene matches. The CDR3 here is CASSEHSGRSSEQYF. The CDR3, as DNA: TGTGCCAGCAGTGAACACAGCGGGAGATCTAGCGAGCAGTACTTC.

This sequence joins TRBV14 and TRBJ2-1; D remains unclear. The CDR3 is 15 amino acids. Germline CDR1 reads SGHDN; CDR2 reads FVKESK. V was cut by 4 bases and J by 5 bases, with 15 bases left in between. DNA for the CDR3: TGTGCCAGCAGCCCCCACCTAGGCCCGGACAATGAGCAGTTCTTC. This encodes CASSPHLGPDNEQFF.

Relative to its sample, this clonotype is medium-sized. The rearrangement joins TRBV4-1 to TRBJ2-7; TRBD1 matches 7 bases. CDR1 MGHRA and CDR2 YSYEKL come from the germline V gene. With 4 bases clipped from V and 4 bases from J, the junction kept 7 bases outside the gene matches. The CDR3 contains 14 residues. The CDR3 DNA is TGCGCCAGCAGCCTCTCGACAGGGAAGTACGAGCAGTACTTC. Translated: CASSLSTGKYEQYF.

This clonotype has a handful of counts. This rearrangement joins TRBV19 to TRBJ1-1; 10 bases are shared with TRBD1. CDR1 is LNHDA and CDR2 is SQIVND in the germline V gene (reference sequence). V shed 1 base and J 6 bases; nucleotides not matched to a gene: 5. The CDR3 runs to 15 residues. The CDR3 DNA follows: TGTGCCAGTAGTATAGGGGGACAGGGGAGAGCTGAAGCTTTCTTT. Residues: CASSIGGQGRAEAFF.

The chain couples TRBV12-3 or TRBV12-4 to TRBJ1-1, with 10 positions matching TRBD1. There are 16 residues in the CDR3. After removal of 4 bases from V and 4 bases from J, the junction contained 9 bases not matched to a gene. CDR3 loop: CASSSGTGAQRTEAFF. The CDR3 DNA sequence: TGTGCCAGCAGTTCAGGGACAGGGGCCCAGCGCACTGAAGCTTTCTTT.

This clonotype was seen more than once but under ten times. The chain uses TRBV20-1 and TRBJ2-2; D might be TRBD1 (7 bases). There are 16 residues in the CDR3. V was cut by 0 bases and J by 4 bases, with 15 bases left in between. Germline V gene data show CDR1 as DFQATT and CDR2 as SNEGSKA (reference sequence). Here the CDR3 DNA reads TGCAGTGCTAGAGATTTAGCAGGGGGGACCACCGGGGAGCTGTTTTTT. Amino acids: CSARDLAGGTTGELFF.

V usage is TRBV11-2 and J usage is TRBJ2-3; TRBD2 matches at 11 bases. CDR3 size: 17 residues. The germline V gene encodes CDR1 SGHAT and CDR2 FQNNGV. J gave up 4 bases and V 3 bases, and 9 bases lay outside the gene matches. The CDR3 is CASSFSGRAIVADTQYF. CDR3 nucleotides: TGTGCCAGCAGCTTTAGCGGGAGGGCGATTGTGGCAGATACGCAGTATTTT.

The genes are TRBV7-2 and TRBJ2-1, with D perhaps TRBD2 (6 bases). From germline, CDR1 is SGHTA and CDR2 FQGNSA. The length of the CDR3 is 15 residues. Trimming cost V 2 bases and J 1 base, with 9 bases left between them. Written as DNA, the CDR3 is TGTGCCAGCAGCTTACAAAGCGGGTCCTACAATGAGCAGTTCTTC. Protein: CASSLQSGSYNEQFF.

The rearrangement joins TRBV30 to TRBJ2-7; D unclear. The ends were cut back, 0 bases at V and 2 bases at J, with 8 bases in the middle. CDR3 length equals 13 residues. Germline CDR1 and CDR2: GTSNPN and SVGIG (reference sequence). Written as DNA, the CDR3 is TGTGCCTGGAGTGTAAACAGAGCCTACGAGCAGTACTTC. Protein: CAWSVNRAYEQYF.

As to this clonotype: One base away lies a much larger clone, so this may be a sequencing read error. The V and J genes are TRBV7-9 and TRBJ1-4; D is uncertain. The CDR3 loop spans 14 amino acids. The germline gives CDR1 SEHNR, CDR2 FQNEAQ (reference sequence). DNA for the CDR3: TGTGCCAGCAGCCCAAACAGTGGTGGCGAAAAACTGTCTTTT. Amino acids: CASSPNSGGEKLSF.

The V gene is TRBV6-5, the J gene TRBJ1-1; D remains ambiguous. The V end was cut by 0 bases, the J end by 8 bases, with 10 bases between. This CDR3 spans 13 amino acids. CDR1 is MNHEY, CDR2 SVGAGI, per germline. CDR3 in DNA: TGTGCCAGCAGTTACTCGAGAGCTTTCGAAGCTTTCTTT. It translates to CASSYSRAFEAFF.

This clonotype is labeled as medium-sized. The rearrangement uses TRBV20-1 and TRBJ1-1; D not resolved. This CDR3 comprises 13 residues. The V gene's germline CDR1 is DFQATT and CDR2 SNEGSKA (reference sequence). The V end was cut by 0 bases, the J end by 6 bases, with 11 bases between. CDR3 in amino acids: CSARDPTRSEAFF. CDR3 coding DNA: TGCAGTGCTAGAGACCCCACCAGGTCTGAAGCTTTCTTT.